The 24 T cell receptor beta chains below were found in one sample sequenced in a study of T cells in Graves' hyperthyroidism and ophthalmopathy. Amplification targeted TCR beta CDR3 regions from RNA transcripts. TCR CDR3 regions were first amplified by RT-PCR with HTBI primers. TCRdb reprocessed the multiplex PCR reads via MiXCR and lists one record per CDR3 protein. This sample has approximately 610,000 distinct CDR3 sequences; roughly 15% occur once, and the top ten carry over 3.5%. The sample was blood. The receptors originated from a woman aged 40-49 years with Graves' ophthalmopathy.

This clonotype was seen repeatedly, ten times or more. The genes are TRBV27 and TRBJ1-1; D possibly corresponds to TRBD1 (5 bases). V was cut by 6 bases and J by 2 bases, with 10 bases left in between. There are 13 residues in the CDR3. Germline lookup yields CDR1 MNHEY and CDR2 SMNVEV (reference sequence). Here the CDR3 reads CASSQGPNTEAFF. The CDR3, as DNA: TGTGCCAGCAGCCAGGGTCCAAACACTGAAGCTTTCTTT.

This clonotype was seen at least ten times. This chain joins TRBV15 and TRBJ2-5; 7 nucleotides align to TRBD1. Germline CDR1 and CDR2: LNHNV and YYDKDF (reference sequence). The CDR3 spans 16 residues. The V and J ends lost 3 bases and 4 bases, in that order; junction bases with no gene match: 11. DNA of the CDR3: TGTGCCACCAGCAGTCACTTGACAGGGAAAGGAGAGACCCAGTACTTC. It translates to CATSSHLTGKGETQYF.

This clonotype was recorded at least ten times. The chain uses TRBV30 and TRBJ2-5; D perhaps matches TRBD2 (6 bases). The length of the CDR3 is 13 residues. The germline CDR1 and CDR2 sequences are GTSNPN and SVGIG (reference sequence). Trimming cost V 1 base and J 5 bases, with 11 bases left between them. The CDR3 here is CAWSGTGEETQYF. The DNA for the CDR3 is TGTGCCTGGAGTGGAACGGGGGAGGAGACCCAGTACTTC.

This clonotype was seen repeatedly, ten times or more. The rearrangement links TRBV7-2 to TRBJ2-7; D is uncertain. CDR1 and CDR2 (germline): SGHTA, FQGNSA. V gave up 4 bases and J gave up 7 bases, with 17 bases separating them. This CDR3 region has 14 residues. CDR3 coding DNA: TGTGCCAGCAGCTCCGGTCAGGCCCGTGGGGAGCAGTACTTC. This encodes CASSSGQARGEQYF.

In this sample, this clonotype turned up many times. The genes are TRBV6-2 or TRBV6-3 and TRBJ1-5, with TRBD1 identical over 9 bases. With 6 bases clipped from V and 10 bases from J, the junction kept 16 bases outside the gene matches. From germline, CDR1 is MNHEY and CDR2 SVGEGT. The CDR3 consists of 16 residues. The CDR3 spells CASSRATGTGWIPQHF. CDR3 coding DNA: TGTGCCAGCAGCCGGGCCACCGGGACAGGGTGGATCCCCCAGCATTTT.

This clonotype was recorded a few times. The rearrangement joins TRBV10-3 to TRBJ2-5; D is ambiguous. The ends were cut back, 4 bases at V and 1 base at J, with 10 bases in the middle. The CDR3 runs 14 residues. The germline V gene has CDR1 ENHRY and CDR2 SYGVKD. Written as DNA, the CDR3 is TGTGCCATCAGTGCTACCGGTCCCCAAGAGACCCAGTACTTC. Amino acid sequence: CAISATGPQETQYF.

Many counts were recorded for this clonotype. The gene calls are TRBV5-1 and TRBJ1-2; D gene unclear. CDR3 size: 17 residues. Trimming shortened V by 7 bases and J by 5 bases, and 27 bases separated the two germline ends. Germline V lookup: CDR1 SGHRS, CDR2 YFSETQ. The DNA for the CDR3 is TGCGCCAGCCGCGCCCAGCACAGCTTGGCATCGGGTTATGGCTACACCTTC. It encodes CASRAQHSLASGYGYTF.

V usage is TRBV20-1 and J usage is TRBJ2-5, with TRBD2 identical over 10 bases. Losses at the gene ends were 3 bases for V and 1 base for J; bases not matched to a gene: 5. CDR3 length equals 15 residues. Looked up from germline, CDR1 is DFQATT and CDR2 is SNEGSKA (reference sequence). The CDR3 region is CSASQAGGIQETQYF. CDR3 DNA: TGCAGTGCTAGTCAAGCGGGAGGGATCCAAGAGACCCAGTACTTC.

The chain links TRBV5-1 to TRBJ2-4, with 12 positions matching TRBD1. The J segment lost 6 bases and the V segment lost 4 bases, leaving 14 bases of the junction unmatched. The CDR3 extends over 18 amino acids. Germline-derived CDR1 and CDR2 are SGHRS and YFSETQ. CDR3 nucleotide sequence: TGCGCCAGCAGCAATTCTCCGGGACAGGGGGCAGGTAGAAACATTCAGTACTTC. It yields the protein CASSNSPGQGAGRNIQYF.

This clonotype came up a few times. The chain recombines TRBV7-8 with TRBJ2-7; no definite D call. Trimming stripped 5 bases from V and 2 bases from J, with 16 bases between. This CDR3 has 15 residues. The germline gives CDR1 SGHVS, CDR2 FQNEAQ. The CDR3 DNA is TGTGCCAGCAGCGCGGCCGGGTCTCAGACCTACGAGCAGTACTTC. Its protein product is CASSAAGSQTYEQYF.

This clonotype was recorded at least ten times. Sequence at one end of the junction differs from germline and may be a read error. The chain uses TRBV12-5 and TRBJ2-7; D is unresolved. The CDR3 is 12 residues long. Looked up from germline, CDR1 is LGHNT and CDR2 is FRNRAP. CDR3 loop: CASGSNWTVRHF. CDR3 nucleotides: TGTGCTAGTGGTTCGAACTGGACGGTAAGGCACTTC.

Many counts were recorded for this clonotype. J is TRBJ2-5 and V is TRBV28, with 8 bases identical to TRBD2. Looked up from germline, CDR1 is MDHEN and CDR2 is SYDVKM. The CDR3 consists of 16 residues. Trimming cost V 6 bases and J 2 bases; bases outside gene matches: 11. The CDR3: CASSFQSASGQETQYF. For the CDR3, the DNA is TGTGCCAGCAGCTTCCAGTCGGCTAGCGGGCAAGAGACCCAGTACTTC. The variable domain in full, completed from reference TRBV28 and TRBJ2-5, reads DVKVTQSSRYLVKRTGEKVFLECVQDMDHENMFWYRQDPGLGLRLIYFSYDVKMKEKGDIPEGYSVSREKKERFSLILESASTNQTSMYLCASSFQSASGQETQYFGPGTRLLVL.

This clonotype was observed at least ten times. V usage is TRBV11-1 and J usage is TRBJ2-5; D uncertain. This CDR3 region has 15 residues. Germline CDR1 reads SGHAT; CDR2 reads FQDESV (reference sequence). With 2 bases removed from V and 0 bases from J, the gap between germline ends came to 10 bases. The CDR3 sequence is CASSLRAFHQETQYF. CDR3 in DNA: TGTGCCAGCAGCTTACGAGCGTTCCACCAAGAGACCCAGTACTTC. The entire variable domain, with the rest obtained from reference TRBV11-1 and TRBJ2-5, is as follows: EAEVAQSPRYKITEKSQAVAFWCDPISGHATLYWYRQILGQGPELLVQFQDESVVDDSQLPKDRFSAERLKGVDSTLKIQPAELGDSAMYLCASSLRAFHQETQYFGPGTRLLVL.

This clonotype was counted only a few times. The J gene is TRBJ2-6, the V gene TRBV30, with D perhaps matching TRBD2 (6 bases). This CDR3 contains 13 residues. V lost 0 bases and J 12 bases, leaving 12 bases between the germline ends. Germline V gene data show CDR1 as GTSNPN and CDR2 as SVGIG (reference sequence). The CDR3 bases are TGTGCCTGGAGTGTACTGGGGGGTGGCGTCCTGACTTTC. Its translation: CAWSVLGGGVLTF.

This clonotype was counted between two and nine times. V gene TRBV9 combines with J gene TRBJ2-1; possibly TRBD2 for D (6 bases). V was cut by 4 bases and J by 9 bases, with 20 bases left in between. The CDR3 covers 15 residues. CDR1 SGDLS and CDR2 YYNGEE come from the germline V gene. The CDR3 nucleotides read TGTGCCAGCAGCCCCCTTGCGGGACCCTCGGGTGAGCAGTTCTTC. Its translation: CASSPLAGPSGEQFF.

This clonotype was picked up many times. CDR3: CASNPYSGREETQYF. The CDR3 bases are TGTGCCAGCAATCCTTATAGCGGGAGAGAGGAGACCCAGTACTTC. This sequence joins TRBV28 and TRBJ2-5; TRBD2 matches 9 bases. The germline V gene encodes CDR1 MDHEN and CDR2 SYDVKM. V dropped 7 bases and J dropped 5; count of bases not matched to a gene: 11. The CDR3 has 15 amino acids.

The table lists this clonotype with many counts. J is TRBJ2-2 and V is TRBV28; TRBD1 might be the D (5 bases). Trimming took 6 bases from V and 5 from J, leaving 16 bases between them. Germline CDR1 MDHEN, CDR2 SYDVKM. This CDR3 spans 15 amino acids. CDR3 in DNA: TGTGCCAGCAGACCCCAGGGTAGGAGAACCGGGGAGCTGTTTTTT. Translation gives CASRPQGRRTGELFF.

This clonotype appeared many times. The chain is built from TRBV6-2 or TRBV6-3 and TRBJ2-1; 8 bases line up with TRBD2. The CDR3 consists of 15 residues. Germline loops: CDR1 MNHEY, CDR2 SVGEGT. Losses at the gene ends were 2 bases for V and 7 bases for J; bases not matched to a gene: 7. DNA for the CDR3: TGTGCCAGCAGTTACAGTCGGGAGGGCATAAATGAGCAGTTCTTC. This sequence encodes CASSYSREGINEQFF.

CDR3 sequence (DNA): TGTGCCAGCAGCCCCTCAACATTAAACACTGAAGCTTTCTTT. It is translated as CASSPSTLNTEAFF. The V gene is TRBV9, the J gene TRBJ1-1; D gene unclear. CDR1 SGDLS and CDR2 YYNGEE come from the germline V gene. Trimming removed 4 bases at V and 2 bases at J, with 12 bases between. This CDR3 comprises 14 residues.

This clonotype was detected ten times or more. The CDR3 region has the DNA TGTGCCAGCACCCGCGGGGAAGGCGAGCAGTACTTC. This sequence encodes CASTRGEGEQYF. The chain couples TRBV11-2 to TRBJ2-7; possibly TRBD2 for D (6 bases). Germline CDR1 SGHAT, CDR2 FQNNGV. This CDR3 region has 12 residues. Trimming cost V 7 bases and J 6 bases, with 13 bases left between them.

As concerns this clonotype: A much bigger clone sits one base away, suggesting this may be a read error. The DNA is left out, because the CDR3 cannot be placed on it with certainty; the CDR3 is given as TCRdb lists it. V is TRBV12-3 or TRBV12-4 and J is TRBJ1-1. With termini counted, the CDR3 has 12 amino acids. The CDR3 loop reads CASSSSAGETFF.

This clonotype was seen ten or more times. The J gene is TRBJ2-1, the V gene TRBV7-2; D remains unclear. CDR3 length: 16 amino acids. With 6 bases removed from V and 7 bases from J, the gap between germline ends came to 22 bases. Germline V gives CDR1 SGHTA, CDR2 FQGNSA. The CDR3 DNA follows: TGTGCCAGCAGTTCGAAGCCTTCGGCGTTCTTGAATGAGCAGTTCTTC. Translated, it gives CASSSKPSAFLNEQFF.

The rearrangement joins TRBV28 to TRBJ1-6, with D possibly matching TRBD1 (5 bases). V shed 4 bases and J shed 8 bases, with 18 bases lying between them. This CDR3 spans 16 amino acids. Germline CDR1 and CDR2: MDHEN and SYDVKM. In DNA, the CDR3 is TGTGCCAGCAGTTCTCCATCTGCGGACAAAGATTCACCCCTCCACTTT. Translation: CASSSPSADKDSPLHF.

This clonotype was detected many times. The chain recombines TRBV27 with TRBJ2-7, with D maybe TRBD1 (5 bases). V was cut by 3 bases and J by 5 bases, with 20 bases left in between. The V gene's germline CDR1 is MNHEY and CDR2 SMNVEV (reference sequence). The CDR3 has 16 amino acids. The CDR3 region has the DNA TGTGCCAGCAGTTTTAGGGGTTTGGTAGATCCCCACGAGCAGTACTTC. It yields the protein CASSFRGLVDPHEQYF.